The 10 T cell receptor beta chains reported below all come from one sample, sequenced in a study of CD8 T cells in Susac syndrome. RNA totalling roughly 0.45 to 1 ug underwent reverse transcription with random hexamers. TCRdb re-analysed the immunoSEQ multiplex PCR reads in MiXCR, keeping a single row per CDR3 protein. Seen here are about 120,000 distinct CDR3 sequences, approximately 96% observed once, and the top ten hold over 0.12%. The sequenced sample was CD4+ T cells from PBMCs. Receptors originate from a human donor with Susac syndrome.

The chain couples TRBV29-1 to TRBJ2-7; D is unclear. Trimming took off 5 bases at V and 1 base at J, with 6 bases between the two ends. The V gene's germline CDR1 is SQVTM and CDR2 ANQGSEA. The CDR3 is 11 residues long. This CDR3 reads CSVINSYEQYF. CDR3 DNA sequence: TGCAGCGTTATAAATTCCTACGAGCAGTACTTC.

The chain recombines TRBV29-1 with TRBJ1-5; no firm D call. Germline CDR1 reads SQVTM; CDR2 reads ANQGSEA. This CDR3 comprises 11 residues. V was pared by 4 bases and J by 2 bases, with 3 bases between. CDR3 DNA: TGCAGCGTTGGGGGCAATCAGCCCCAGCATTTT. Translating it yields CSVGGNQPQHF.

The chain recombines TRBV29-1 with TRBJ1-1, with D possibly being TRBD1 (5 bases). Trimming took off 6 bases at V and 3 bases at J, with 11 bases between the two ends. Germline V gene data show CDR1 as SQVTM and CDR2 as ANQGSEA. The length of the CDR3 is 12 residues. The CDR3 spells CSVQGLYTEAFF. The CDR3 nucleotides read TGCAGCGTCCAGGGTTTGTACACTGAAGCTTTCTTT.

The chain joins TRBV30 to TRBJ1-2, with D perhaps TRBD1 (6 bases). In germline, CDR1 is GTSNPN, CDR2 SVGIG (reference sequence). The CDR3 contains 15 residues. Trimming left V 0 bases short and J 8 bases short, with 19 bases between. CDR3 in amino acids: CAWSVGPTGPGGYTF. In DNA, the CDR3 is TGTGCCTGGAGTGTAGGCCCTACAGGGCCCGGCGGCTACACCTTC.

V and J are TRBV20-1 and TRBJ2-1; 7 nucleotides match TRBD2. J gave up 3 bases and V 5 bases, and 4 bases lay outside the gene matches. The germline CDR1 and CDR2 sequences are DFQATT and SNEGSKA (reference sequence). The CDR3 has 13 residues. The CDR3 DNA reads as TGCAGTGCTTCTAGCGGACACTACAATGAGCAGTTCTTC. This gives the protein CSASSGHYNEQFF.

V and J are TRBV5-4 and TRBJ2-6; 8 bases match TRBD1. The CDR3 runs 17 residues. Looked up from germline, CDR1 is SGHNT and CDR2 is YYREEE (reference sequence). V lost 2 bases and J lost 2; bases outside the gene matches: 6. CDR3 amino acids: CASSLDRGVAGANVLTF. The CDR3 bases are TGTGCCAGCAGCTTAGACAGGGGAGTTGCTGGGGCCAACGTCCTGACTTTC. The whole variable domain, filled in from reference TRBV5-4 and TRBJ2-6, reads ETGVTQSPTHLIKTRGQQVTLRCSSQSGHNTVSWYQQALGQGPQFIFQYYREEENGRGNFPPRFSGLQFPNYSSELNVNALELDDSALYLCASSLDRGVAGANVLTFGAGSRLTVL.

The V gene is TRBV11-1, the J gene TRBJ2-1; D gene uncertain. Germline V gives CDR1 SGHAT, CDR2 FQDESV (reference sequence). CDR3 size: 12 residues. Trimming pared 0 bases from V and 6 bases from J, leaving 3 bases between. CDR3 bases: TGTGCCAGCAGCTTAGCGTCCAATGAGCAGTTCTTC. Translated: CASSLASNEQFF.

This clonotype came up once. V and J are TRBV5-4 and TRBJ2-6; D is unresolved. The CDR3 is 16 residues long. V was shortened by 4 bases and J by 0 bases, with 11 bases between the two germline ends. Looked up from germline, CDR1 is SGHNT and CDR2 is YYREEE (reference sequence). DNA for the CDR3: TGTGCCAGCAGCCCTGACCTTAACTCTGGGGCCAACGTCCTGACTTTC. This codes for CASSPDLNSGANVLTF.

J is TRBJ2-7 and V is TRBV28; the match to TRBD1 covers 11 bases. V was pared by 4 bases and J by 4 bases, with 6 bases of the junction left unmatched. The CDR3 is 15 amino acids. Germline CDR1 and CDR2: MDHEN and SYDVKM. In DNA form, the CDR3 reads TGTGCCAGCAGTTCTCCGGGACAGGGGGTATACGAGCAGTACTTC. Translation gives CASSSPGQGVYEQYF.

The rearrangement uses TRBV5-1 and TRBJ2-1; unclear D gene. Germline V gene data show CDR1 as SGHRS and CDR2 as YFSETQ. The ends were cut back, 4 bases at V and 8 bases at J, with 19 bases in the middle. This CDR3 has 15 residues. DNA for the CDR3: TGCGCCAGCAGCCGGATGGAAGGAGCCCTCTATGAGCAGTTCTTC. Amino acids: CASSRMEGALYEQFF.